The next 30 T cell receptor beta chains were all read from a single sample in a study of blood T cell repertoires in COVID-19. Sequencing used immunoSEQ multiplex PCR; TCRdb keeps in-frame clones, though not all of them. The data contain about 230,000 clones, over 80% of them singletons. Input material: peripheral blood. All receptors derive from a man aged 35 to 55 with acute or convalescent COVID-19.

The chain's CDR3 is CASSPGGFNTEAFF. The CDR3 DNA is TGTGCCAGCAGCCCGGGGGGTTTTAACACTGAAGCTTTCTTT. The chain links TRBV7-3 to TRBJ1-1; TRBD1 might be the D (5 bases). Trimming cost V 5 bases and J 2 bases, with 12 bases left between them. The germline V gene has CDR1 SGHTA and CDR2 FQGTGA. The CDR3 extends over 14 amino acids.

This chain uses TRBV2 with TRBJ1-1; D is unresolved. This CDR3 comprises 12 residues. Germline loops: CDR1 SNHLY, CDR2 FYNNEI. V was clipped by 7 bases and J by 2 bases, with 8 bases between them. The CDR3 is CASMASNTEAFF. DNA of the CDR3: TGTGCCAGCATGGCATCCAACACTGAAGCTTTCTTT.

The chain carries TRBV7-9 and TRBJ2-7; D might be TRBD1 (7 bases). CDR3 length equals 14 residues. The germline gives CDR1 SEHNR, CDR2 FQNEAQ (reference sequence). The V end was cut by 5 bases, the J end by 6 bases, with 17 bases between. DNA for the CDR3: TGTGCCAGCAGCCGGGGAGGACAGGCGGGCGAGCAGTACTTC. This gives the protein CASSRGGQAGEQYF.

This clone was recorded only once. J is TRBJ1-3 and V is TRBV21-1; the listed D gene, TRBD1, was not tested against the DNA. TRBV21-1 is flagged as a pseudogene. CDR3 length: 16 residues. The CDR3 nucleotides read TGTGCCAGCAGCAGCCGGGACAGGGAAACTGGAAACACCATATATTTT. The encoded protein is CASSSRDRETGNTIYF.

The gene calls are TRBV28 and TRBJ1-1; the match to TRBD1 covers 8 bases. V shed 6 bases and J 7 bases; nucleotides not matched to a gene: 4. Germline lookup yields CDR1 MDHEN and CDR2 SYDVKM. The CDR3 runs to 12 residues. This CDR3 reads CASRHDRGEAFF. DNA for the CDR3: TGTGCCAGCAGACACGACAGGGGTGAAGCTTTCTTT. The full variable domain, completed using reference TRBV28 and TRBJ1-1, is DVKVTQSSRYLVKRTGEKVFLECVQDMDHENMFWYRQDPGLGLRLIYFSYDVKMKEKGDIPEGYSVSREKKERFSLILESASTNQTSMYLCASRHDRGEAFFGQGTRLTVV.

This chain connects TRBV7-2 to TRBJ1-2, with D possibly TRBD1 on 6 matching bases. V lost 7 bases and J 4 bases, leaving 10 bases between the germline ends. The germline V gene has CDR1 SGHTA and CDR2 FQGNSA. This CDR3 is 12 amino acids long. CDR3 loop: CASTMGAYGYTF. The DNA of the CDR3 is TGTGCCAGCACAATGGGGGCCTATGGCTACACCTTC.

The chain is built from TRBV7-2 and TRBJ2-5; 10 bases line up with TRBD2. Losses at the gene ends were 5 bases for V and 4 bases for J; bases not matched to a gene: 1. The CDR3 totals 13 residues. In germline, CDR1 is SGHTA, CDR2 FQGNSA. CDR3 amino acids: CASSRLAGETQYF. Written as DNA, the CDR3 is TGTGCCAGCAGCAGACTAGCGGGAGAGACCCAGTACTTC.

The gene calls are TRBV2 and TRBJ1-6, with 7 bases that match TRBD1. V was clipped by 2 bases and J by 6 bases; unmatched bases: 7. This CDR3 comprises 16 residues. Germline lookup yields CDR1 SNHLY and CDR2 FYNNEI. The CDR3, as DNA: TGTGCCAGCAGTGAATCGGAAGGGGGCTTTAATTCACCCCTCCACTTT. Residues: CASSESEGGFNSPLHF.

This clone was counted only a few times. V and J are TRBV19 and TRBJ1-5, with no clear D. The germline V gene encodes CDR1 LNHDA and CDR2 SQIVND (reference sequence). This CDR3 comprises 16 residues. V was cut by 2 bases and J by 0 bases, with 11 bases left in between. CDR3 DNA: TGTGCCAGTAGTATAATTGGCGGGTATAGCAATCAGCCCCAGCATTTT. Its translation is CASSIIGGYSNQPQHF. The whole variable domain, filled in from reference TRBV19 and TRBJ1-5, reads DGGITQSPKYLFRKEGQNVTLSCEQNLNHDAMYWYRQDPGQGLRLIYYSQIVNDFQKGDIAEGYSVSREKKESFPLTVTSAQKNPTAFYLCASSIIGGYSNQPQHFGDGTRLSIL.

The chain couples TRBV5-1 to TRBJ1-6, with 7 bases fitting TRBD1. Germline values: CDR1 SGHRS, CDR2 YFSETQ. The ends lost 4 bases at V and 4 bases at J; junction bases unmatched: 5. The CDR3 spans 15 residues. The CDR3 here is CASSAGTVYNSPLHF. DNA of the CDR3: TGCGCCAGCAGCGCCGGGACAGTTTATAATTCACCCCTCCACTTT.

V usage is TRBV2 and J usage is TRBJ2-2, with TRBD2 identical over 11 bases. CDR3 size: 15 residues. Germline V gene data show CDR1 as SNHLY and CDR2 as FYNNEI. The CDR3 reads CATASGRFNTGELFF. The CDR3 coding sequence is TGTGCAACCGCTAGCGGGAGGTTCAACACCGGGGAGCTGTTTTTT. Full variable domain (outside the CDR3, taken from reference TRBV2 and TRBJ2-2): EPEVTQTPSHQVTQMGQEVILRCVPISNHLYFYWYRQILGQKVEFLVSFYNNEISEKSEIFDDQFSVERPDGSNFTLKIRSTKLEDSAMYFCATASGRFNTGELFFGEGSRLTVL.

The V gene is TRBV6-1, the J gene TRBJ1-2, with a weak D call TRBD1 (5 bases). This CDR3 contains 13 residues. Germline V gene lookup returns CDR1 MNHNS and CDR2 SASEGT. V was cut by 3 bases and J by 4 bases, with 9 bases left in between. The CDR3 is CASSEARAYGYTF. CDR3 sequence (DNA): TGTGCCAGCAGTGAGGCCAGGGCCTATGGCTACACCTTC.

The chain combines TRBV5-1 with TRBJ1-1; TRBD1 matches 9 bases. The trim removed 4 bases at V and 6 bases at J, leaving 10 bases unmatched. CDR3 size: 15 residues. Germline V gives CDR1 SGHRS, CDR2 YFSETQ. The CDR3 nucleotides read TGCGCCAGCAGCGGAACAGGGGGCGCAAAGCCTGAAGCTTTCTTT. Translating it yields CASSGTGGAKPEAFF.

The rearrangement links TRBV19 to TRBJ2-2; D is possibly TRBD1 (6 bases). The CDR3 length is 16 residues. CDR1 and CDR2 from the germline V gene are LNHDA and SQIVND (reference sequence). Trimming took off 1 base at V and 2 bases at J, with 11 bases between the two ends. CDR3 in amino acids: CASSIAYRANTGELFF. The CDR3 DNA is TGTGCCAGTAGTATAGCTTACAGGGCAAACACCGGGGAGCTGTTTTTT.

This clone has more than one count but fewer than ten. This chain connects TRBV6-4 to TRBJ1-1, with 11 positions matching TRBD1. Germline loops: CDR1 MRHNA, CDR2 SNTAGT. The V and J ends lost 6 bases and 5 bases, in that order; junction bases with no gene match: 8. This CDR3 has 15 residues. The CDR3 sequence is CASSEAGTGGTEAFF. The CDR3 DNA follows: TGTGCCAGCAGCGAGGCCGGGACAGGGGGAACTGAAGCTTTCTTT.

The chain uses TRBV10-3 and TRBJ2-6; D unresolved. Germline V gene lookup returns CDR1 ENHRY and CDR2 SYGVKD. With 7 bases removed from V and 1 base from J, the gap between germline ends came to 11 bases. The CDR3 has 15 amino acids. This CDR3 is CAITPGASGANVLTF. The CDR3 coding sequence is TGTGCCATCACCCCTGGAGCATCTGGGGCCAACGTCCTGACTTTC.

This chain uses TRBV12-5 with TRBJ2-3; 7 bases match TRBD1. Unmatched junction bases numbered 8, after V lost 3 bases and J lost 2 bases. From germline, CDR1 is LGHNT and CDR2 FRNRAP. There are 16 residues in the CDR3. This CDR3 reads CASGFGVTGPTDTQYF. CDR3 DNA: TGTGCTAGTGGTTTTGGTGTGACAGGGCCCACAGATACGCAGTATTTT.

This chain connects TRBV24-1 to TRBJ2-2, with 9 bases that match TRBD1. The CDR3 runs 17 residues. With V trimmed by 3 bases and J by 0 bases, 4 bases remained unmatched. Germline assignment: CDR1 KGHDR and CDR2 SFDVKD. The CDR3 bases are TGTGCCACCAGTGATACGCGACAGGGGGCGAACACCGGGGAGCTGTTTTTT. This codes for CATSDTRQGANTGELFF.

The rearrangement uses TRBV7-2 and TRBJ2-5, with D possibly matching TRBD1 (5 bases). V was shortened by 1 base and J by 2 bases, with 14 bases between the two germline ends. Germline CDR1 SGHTA, CDR2 FQGNSA. This CDR3 region has 16 residues. CDR3 in amino acids: CASSLGSTAKQETQYF. As DNA, the CDR3 is TGTGCCAGCAGCTTAGGCTCGACAGCTAAACAAGAGACCCAGTACTTC.

The CDR3 spells CASSPEVSGGVGGYTF. Here the CDR3 DNA reads TGTGCCAGCTCACCAGAGGTATCCGGGGGAGTCGGGGGCTACACCTTC. V is TRBV18 and J is TRBJ1-2; perhaps TRBD1 as D (5 bases). The CDR3 runs to 16 residues. The V end lost 2 bases, the J end lost 8 bases, and 21 bases lay between the germline ends. Germline V lookup: CDR1 KGHSH, CDR2 LQKENI.

In its sample, this clone was seen once. This chain links TRBV10-3 with TRBJ2-1; TRBD2 might be the D (5 bases). The CDR3 runs to 12 residues. V lost 10 bases and J lost 5, with 12 bases in between. Germline CDR1 and CDR2: ENHRY and SYGVKD. The CDR3: CATSGLDNEQFF. The CDR3, as DNA: TGTGCCACCTCGGGGTTAGACAATGAGCAGTTCTTC.

The V and J genes are TRBV27 and TRBJ2-3, with 8 nucleotides matching TRBD2. In germline, CDR1 is MNHEY, CDR2 SMNVEV (reference sequence). This CDR3 is built from 17 residues. Germline trimming cut 6 bases from V and 5 bases from J; bases unmatched to any gene: 16. This CDR3 is CASSRSGVPGLEDTQYF. In DNA, the CDR3 is TGTGCCAGCAGCCGATCGGGGGTTCCGGGACTAGAAGATACGCAGTATTTT.

CDR3 nucleotide sequence: TGTGCCAGTAGTCCTACAGGGAGGGGAAACACTGAAGCTTTCTTT. Translating gives CASSPTGRGNTEAFF. V and J are TRBV19 and TRBJ1-1; TRBD1 is a possible D gene (6 bases). CDR1 is LNHDA and CDR2 is SQIVND in the germline V gene (reference sequence). This CDR3 region has 15 residues. Trimming cost V 5 bases and J 2 bases, with 15 bases left between them.

The chain couples TRBV9 to TRBJ2-1; 7 positions agree with TRBD1. Germline CDR1 and CDR2: SGDLS and YYNGEE. J lost 12 bases, V lost 0 bases, and 15 bases had no gene match. The CDR3 is 16 residues long. CDR3 amino acids: CASSVDIGTVVARQFF. CDR3 DNA: TGTGCCAGCAGCGTAGATATAGGGACAGTAGTAGCTAGGCAGTTCTTC.

This rearrangement joins TRBV3-1 (or the pseudogene TRBV3-2) to TRBJ2-5, with 11 bases aligning to TRBD2. Germline CDR1 is LGHDT and CDR2 is YNNKEL (reference sequence). This CDR3 has 13 amino acids. Germline trimming cut 1 base from V and 13 bases from J; bases unmatched to any gene: 5. The CDR3 is CASSQGLAGLGYF. The CDR3 DNA sequence: TGTGCCAGCAGCCAAGGACTAGCGGGGCTAGGGTACTTC.

CDR3: CASRAQGAEAFF. The CDR3 nucleotides are TGTGCCAGCAGGGCACAGGGGGCTGAAGCTTTCTTT. V and J are TRBV27 and TRBJ1-1, with 8 positions matching TRBD1. Germline lookup yields CDR1 MNHEY and CDR2 SMNVEV (reference sequence). This CDR3 is 12 amino acids long. The V gene end was trimmed by 6 bases and the J gene end by 6 bases; junction bases not matched to a gene: 3.

This clone was recorded once. V gene TRBV3-1 (or the pseudogene TRBV3-2) combines with J gene TRBJ2-3; 11 bases are a match to TRBD2. Germline V gene lookup returns CDR1 LGHDT and CDR2 YNNKEL (reference sequence). The CDR3 has 16 residues. The ends lost 1 base at V and 1 base at J; junction bases unmatched: 1. CDR3 DNA sequence: TGTGCCAGCAGCCAAGCACTAGCGGGAGGCACAGATACGCAGTATTTT. Protein: CASSQALAGGTDTQYF.

This clone was recorded only once. The J gene is TRBJ2-2, the V gene TRBV6-5, with a tentative D call TRBD1 (6 bases). The CDR3 length is 16 residues. Trimming removed 4 bases from V and 1 base from J, with 13 bases in between. Germline V gene lookup returns CDR1 MNHEY and CDR2 SVGAGI. CDR3: CASSSHRAENTGELFF. For the CDR3, the DNA is TGTGCCAGCAGTTCGCACAGGGCGGAGAACACCGGGGAGCTGTTTTTT.

This chain uses TRBV7-2 with TRBJ2-7; 7 bases map to TRBD2. This CDR3 spans 15 amino acids. Germline lookup yields CDR1 SGHTA and CDR2 FQGNSA. The J segment lost 4 bases and the V segment lost 5 bases, leaving 11 bases of the junction unmatched. CDR3 bases: TGTGCCAGCAGCGCCCCCGGCGGGAGACTGTACGAGCAGTACTTC. Translated, it gives CASSAPGGRLYEQYF.

The rearrangement uses TRBV6-6 and TRBJ1-5; perhaps TRBD1 as D (5 bases). The CDR3 totals 13 residues. V was trimmed by 3 bases and J by 7 bases, leaving 10 bases between them. The germline V gene encodes CDR1 MNHNY and CDR2 SVGAGI (reference sequence). In nucleotides, the CDR3 is TGTGCCAGCAGTTATTGGGGGGAACAGCCCCAGCATTTT. It specifies CASSYWGEQPQHF.